This T cell receptor beta chain was sequenced during a study of blood T cell repertoires in COVID-19. Across the whole study: Sources were T cells, B-cell-depleted T cells, or PBMCs; the material itself was cDNA or gDNA.

Data came from immunoSEQ multiplex PCR; TCRdb stores just in-frame clones and leaves some out. The table has fewer than 350,000 clones, 85% to 90% seen once. Those enrolled, adults aged roughly 18 to 95 years, came from roughly 23 US areas. Sequencing used PBMCs or T cells enriched from blood (not recorded which). The TCR was taken from an older woman in a cohort exposed to, infected with or recovered from COVID-19 (not recorded which).

The CDR3 DNA sequence: TGTGCCTGGAGGCCGGGAACGTCTTCAGGCGAGCAGTACTTC. This translates into CAWRPGTSSGEQYF. This chain links TRBV30 with TRBJ2-7, with D maybe TRBD2 (5 bases). Germline CDR1 is GTSNPN and CDR2 is SVGIG (reference sequence). V shed 3 bases and J shed 6 bases, with 18 bases lying between them. The CDR3 is 14 residues long.